A selection of T cell receptor beta chains follows, all from one sample in a study of T cells in localized non-small cell lung cancer. Profiled with immunoSEQ multiplex PCR; TCRdb holds only in-frame clones, not every one. The sample lists approximately 140,000 clones, more than 80% seen once, with roughly 1.8% in the top ten. The material sequenced was peripheral blood, taken before any cancer treatment. The receptors stem from a female donor aged 60 or older with stage I lung adenocarcinoma. Each CDR3 is given with its conserved first and last residue. A D gene is named only where the DNA matches it firmly. Only part of the rows carry a size: once, few, many, or a class if the clone is expanded.

>NA|15|NA|TRBV10-1|TRBJ2-5
CASSESGGRQETQYF
TGCGCCAGCAGTGAGTCAGGCGGGCGGCAAGAGACCCAGTACTTC
>NA|16|TRBD1|TRBV7-8|TRBJ2-5
CASRQGVGLSQETQYF
TGTGCCAGCAGACAGGGGGTTGGACTTTCACAAGAGACCCAGTACTTC
>NA|11|NA|TRBV20-1|TRBJ1-1
CSAREYTEAFF
TGCAGTGCTAGAGAGTACACTGAAGCTTTCTTT
>NA|15|TRBD1|TRBV28|TRBJ1-1
CASSLRQGGKTEAFF
TGTGCCAGCAGTCTTAGACAGGGAGGTAAGACTGAAGCTTTCTTT
>few|15|TRBD2|TRBV19|TRBJ2-3
CASSIQLADPYTQYF
TGTGCCAGTAGTATTCAGCTAGCGGACCCATATACGCAGTATTTT
>NA|15|NA|TRBV5-5|TRBJ2-2
CASSWGLTNTGELFF
TGTGCCAGCAGCTGGGGACTTACCAACACCGGGGAGCTGTTTTTT
>NA|14|NA|TRBV19|TRBJ1-4
CASSIGQGNEKLFF
TGTGCCAGTAGTATCGGGCAGGGGAATGAAAAACTGTTTTTT
>NA|16|NA|TRBV19|TRBJ2-2
CASSIRTATNTGELFF
TGTGCCAGTAGTATAAGGACGGCTACGAACACCGGGGAGCTGTTTTTT
>NA|13|TRBD1|TRBV6-5|TRBJ2-7
CASSAGTVYEQYF
TGTGCCAGCAGTGCCGGGACAGTGTACGAGCAGTACTTC
>NA|16|NA|TRBV29-1|TRBJ2-5
CSVVGRPPSNQETQYF
TGCAGCGTTGTTGGTCGTCCCCCTTCGAACCAAGAGACCCAGTACTTC
>few|14|NA|TRBV2|TRBJ2-1
CASSLVDFDREVFF
TGTGCCAGCAGCCTTGTAGATTTTGACAGGGAGGTGTTCTTC
>NA|13|TRBD1|TRBV25-1|TRBJ1-4
CASGQGGNEKLFF
TGTGCCAGCGGACAGGGGGGGAATGAAAAACTGTTTTTT
>NA|15|NA|TRBV13|TRBJ2-7
CASSLGGDTTYEQYF
TGTGCCAGCAGCTTAGGTGGGGACACCACCTACGAGCAGTACTTC
>NA|12|NA|TRBV5-6|TRBJ2-4
CASSLQGVLQYF
TGTGCCAGCAGCTTGCAAGGAGTTCTTCAGTACTTC
>once|13|NA|TRBV6-6|TRBJ2-3
CASSYISTDTQYF
TGTGCCAGCAGTTACATCAGCACAGATACGCAGTATTTT
>NA|13|TRBD1|TRBV6-6|TRBJ1-1
CASSPTGARVAFF
TGTGCCAGCAGCCCGACAGGGGCCCGGGTGGCTTTCTTT
>few|13|NA|TRBV7-3|TRBJ2-3
CASSLTLADTQYF
TGTGCCAGCAGCTTAACTCTAGCGGATACGCAGTATTTT
>few|16|TRBD2|TRBV11-2|TRBJ2-2
CASSLVSGRETGELFF
TGTGCCAGCAGCTTAGTTAGCGGGAGGGAGACCGGGGAGCTGTTTTTT
>NA|16|NA|TRBV9|TRBJ2-1
CASSVVTSPKGDEQFF
TGTGCCAGCAGCGTAGTGACTAGTCCAAAGGGTGATGAGCAGTTCTTC
>NA|13|NA|TRBV6-5|TRBJ1-1
CATGRHPGTEAFF
TGTGCCACGGGACGGCACCCTGGGACTGAAGCTTTCTTT
>NA|13|NA|TRBV11-2|TRBJ2-7
CASRSVGAHEQYF
TGTGCCAGCAGATCTGTAGGAGCCCACGAGCAGTACTTC
>NA|15|TRBD1|TRBV6-5|TRBJ1-6
CASNKAGTGYSPLHF
TGTGCCAGCAACAAAGCCGGGACAGGGTATTCACCCCTCCACTTT
>NA|13|NA|TRBV14|TRBJ2-1
CASSQLTYNEQFF
TGTGCCAGCAGCCAATTAACTTACAATGAGCAGTTCTTC
>NA|14|NA|TRBV5-1|TRBJ2-1
CASSWGLIYNEQFF
TGCGCCAGCAGCTGGGGGCTGATTTACAATGAGCAGTTCTTC
>NA|15|NA|TRBV11-1|TRBJ1-2
CASSLDPRRNYGYTF
TGTGCCAGCAGCTTGGACCCCCGACGGAACTATGGCTACACCTTC
>NA|14|TRBD1|TRBV27|TRBJ1-5
CASSPGQGRQPQHF
TGTGCCAGCAGCCCCGGACAGGGGAGACAGCCCCAGCATTTT
>NA|13|NA|TRBV6-1|TRBJ1-5
CASRITSNQPQHF
TGTGCCAGCAGGATTACTAGCAATCAGCCCCAGCATTTT
>NA|15|NA|TRBV7-2|TRBJ2-3
CASSLNANPTDTQYF
TGTGCCAGCAGCTTGAACGCGAATCCCACAGATACGCAGTATTTT
>NA|13|TRBD1|TRBV2|TRBJ1-4
CATHRGFNEKLFF
TGTGCCACCCACAGGGGATTTAATGAAAAACTGTTTTTT
>NA|14|TRBD2|TRBV2|TRBJ2-5
CASSWTSSTETQYF
TGTGCCAGCAGCTGGACTAGTTCCACGGAGACCCAGTACTTC
>NA|14|NA|TRBV14|TRBJ2-3
CASSQKPGADTQYF
TGTGCCAGCAGCCAAAAGCCAGGGGCAGATACGCAGTATTTT
>few|15|NA|TRBV5-1|TRBJ1-1
CASSLALGMNTEAFF
TGCGCCAGCAGCTTAGCCCTTGGGATGAACACTGAAGCTTTCTTT
>NA|15|TRBD2|TRBV14|TRBJ2-7
CASSRTGTSRHEQYF
TGTGCCAGCAGCCGAACCGGGACTAGTCGGCACGAGCAGTACTTC